This T cell receptor (beta chain) was sequenced in a study of neurological immune-mediated disorders. This clonotype occurred many times. The antigen is unknown. TCRdb called the 5' RACE reads again in MiXCR, with one record for every CDR3 protein. The sample lists 27,000 or so distinct CDR3 sequences; over 12% were seen once. V was shortened by 0 bases and J by 5 bases, with 14 bases between the two germline ends. The CDR3 has 15 amino acids. Germline CDR1 LGHNA, CDR2 YSLEER. General observations from the study: TCR-beta repertoires seemed private in all groups, with no expanded CDR3 amino acid sequences shared.

Source material was 2 million unsorted PBMCs, stored at -80 °C in RNAlater. The sample consisted of PBMCs. This chain joins TRBV4-3 and TRBJ2-7; weak D call: TRBD2 (5 bases). The clonotype comes from a man between 65 and 79 years old in good health. The CDR3 here is CASSQDLRGQDEQYF. The CDR3 DNA sequence: TGCGCCAGCAGCCAAGATCTCCGGGGTCAGGACGAGCAGTACTTC.